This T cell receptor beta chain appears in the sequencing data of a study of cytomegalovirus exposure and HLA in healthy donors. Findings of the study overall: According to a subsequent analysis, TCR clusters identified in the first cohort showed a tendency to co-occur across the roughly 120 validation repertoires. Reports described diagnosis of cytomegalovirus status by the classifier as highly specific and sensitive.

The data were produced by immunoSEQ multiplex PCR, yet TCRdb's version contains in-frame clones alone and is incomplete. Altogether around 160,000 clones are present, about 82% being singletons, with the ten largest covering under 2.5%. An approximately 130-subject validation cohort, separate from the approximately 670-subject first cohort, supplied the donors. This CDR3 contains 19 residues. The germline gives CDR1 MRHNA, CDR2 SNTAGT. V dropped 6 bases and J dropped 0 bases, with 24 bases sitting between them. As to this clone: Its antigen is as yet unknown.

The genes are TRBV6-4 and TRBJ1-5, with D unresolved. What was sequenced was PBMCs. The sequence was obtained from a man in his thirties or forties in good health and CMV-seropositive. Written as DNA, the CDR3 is TGTGCCAGCAGAATACCGGGAAGATACTACCCCCCTAGCAATCAGCCCCAGCATTTT. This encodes CASRIPGRYYPPSNQPQHF.